This paragraph reports one T cell receptor (beta chain). TCRdb keeps only in-frame clones here, not all; method: immunoSEQ multiplex PCR. The table includes about 380,000 clones, about 96% detected once. Donors, healthy HIV-negative adults, lacked recent acute infections or vaccinations. This specimen belongs to a study of shared clonotypes between healthy human individuals. This TCR came from a man aged 30 to 45 in good health. The sample consisted of memory CD8+ T cells sorted from blood. Described subset: CD45RO+ cells pooled with CCR7-negative TemRA cells.

The CDR3 sequence: CASSLGTSGANVLTF. The CDR3 nucleotides are TGTGCCAGCAGCTTGGGGACTTCTGGGGCCAACGTCCTGACTTTC. The V gene is TRBV7-9, the J gene TRBJ2-6, with D possibly matching TRBD2 (6 bases). The CDR3 length is 15 residues. V lost 3 bases, J lost 1 base, and 7 bases lay in between. The germline V gene has CDR1 SEHNR and CDR2 FQNEAQ (reference sequence).